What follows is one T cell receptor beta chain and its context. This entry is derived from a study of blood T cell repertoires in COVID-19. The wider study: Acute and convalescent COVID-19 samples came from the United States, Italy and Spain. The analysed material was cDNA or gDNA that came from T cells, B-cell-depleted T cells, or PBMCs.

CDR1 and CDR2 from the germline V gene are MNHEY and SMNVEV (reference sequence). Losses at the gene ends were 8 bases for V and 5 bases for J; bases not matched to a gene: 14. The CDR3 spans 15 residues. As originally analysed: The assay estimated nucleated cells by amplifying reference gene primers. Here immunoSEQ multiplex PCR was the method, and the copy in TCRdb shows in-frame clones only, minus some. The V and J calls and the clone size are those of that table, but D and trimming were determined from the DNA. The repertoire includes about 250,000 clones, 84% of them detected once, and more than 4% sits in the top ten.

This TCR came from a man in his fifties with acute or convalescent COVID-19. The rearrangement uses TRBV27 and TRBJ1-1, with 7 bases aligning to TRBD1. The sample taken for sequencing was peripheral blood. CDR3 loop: CASGSRGAGWTEAFF. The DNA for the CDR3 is TGTGCCAGCGGTTCCAGGGGGGCAGGGTGGACTGAAGCTTTCTTT.